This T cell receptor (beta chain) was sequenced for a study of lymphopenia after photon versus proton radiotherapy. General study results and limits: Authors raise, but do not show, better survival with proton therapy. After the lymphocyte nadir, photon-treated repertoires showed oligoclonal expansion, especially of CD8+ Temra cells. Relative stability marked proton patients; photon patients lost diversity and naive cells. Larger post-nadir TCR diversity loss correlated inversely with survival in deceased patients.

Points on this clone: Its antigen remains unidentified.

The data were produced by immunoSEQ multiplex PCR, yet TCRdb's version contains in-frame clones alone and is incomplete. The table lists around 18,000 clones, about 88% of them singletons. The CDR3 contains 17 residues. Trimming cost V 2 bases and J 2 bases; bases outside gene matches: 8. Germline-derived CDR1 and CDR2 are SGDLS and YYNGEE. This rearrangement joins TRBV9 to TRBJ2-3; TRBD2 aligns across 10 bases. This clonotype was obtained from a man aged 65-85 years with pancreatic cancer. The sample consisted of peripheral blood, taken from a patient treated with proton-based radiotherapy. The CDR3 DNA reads TGTGCCAGCAGCGTGGGGATAGCGGGGGGCAACACAGATACGCAGTATTTT. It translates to CASSVGIAGGNTDTQYF.